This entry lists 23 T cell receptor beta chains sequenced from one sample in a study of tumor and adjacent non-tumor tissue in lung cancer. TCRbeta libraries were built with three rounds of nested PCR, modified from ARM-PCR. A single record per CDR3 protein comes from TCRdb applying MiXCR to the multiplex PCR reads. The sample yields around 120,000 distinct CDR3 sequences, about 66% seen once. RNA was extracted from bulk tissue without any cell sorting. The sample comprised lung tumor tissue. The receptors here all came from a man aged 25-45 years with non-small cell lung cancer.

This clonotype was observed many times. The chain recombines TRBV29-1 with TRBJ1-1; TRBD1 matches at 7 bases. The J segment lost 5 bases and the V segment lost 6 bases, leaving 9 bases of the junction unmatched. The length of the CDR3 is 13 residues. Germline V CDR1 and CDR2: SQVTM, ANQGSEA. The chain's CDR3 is CSVLRQGGTEAFF. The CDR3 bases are TGCAGCGTCCTCAGACAGGGAGGGACTGAAGCTTTCTTT.

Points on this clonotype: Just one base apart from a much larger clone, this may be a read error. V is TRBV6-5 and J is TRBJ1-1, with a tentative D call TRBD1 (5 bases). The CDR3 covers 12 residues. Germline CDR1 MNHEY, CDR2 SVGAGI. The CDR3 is CANSLHGTEAFF. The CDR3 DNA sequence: TGTGCCAACAGCCTCCACGGGACTGAGGCTTTCTTT.

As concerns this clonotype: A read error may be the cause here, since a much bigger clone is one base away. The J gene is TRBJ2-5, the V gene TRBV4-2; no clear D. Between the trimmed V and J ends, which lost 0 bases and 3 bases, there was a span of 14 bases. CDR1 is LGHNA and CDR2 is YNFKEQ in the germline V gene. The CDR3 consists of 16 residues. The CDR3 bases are TGTGCCAGCAGCCAAGATTGGCACCAGGTCGAAGAGACCCAGTACTTC. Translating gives CASSQDWHQVEETQYF.

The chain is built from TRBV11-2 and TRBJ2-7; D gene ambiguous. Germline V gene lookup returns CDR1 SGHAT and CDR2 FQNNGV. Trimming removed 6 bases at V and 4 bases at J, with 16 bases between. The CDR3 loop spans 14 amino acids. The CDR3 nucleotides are TGTGCCAGCAGGTTCCACCAAGATATGTACGAGCAGTACTTC. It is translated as CASRFHQDMYEQYF.

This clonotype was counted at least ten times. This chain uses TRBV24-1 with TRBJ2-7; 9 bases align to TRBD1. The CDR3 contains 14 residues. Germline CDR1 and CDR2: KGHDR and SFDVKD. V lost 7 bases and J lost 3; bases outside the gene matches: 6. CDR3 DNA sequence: TGTGCCACCAGCCCGACAGGGGGGCTCTACGAGCAGTACTTC. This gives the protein CATSPTGGLYEQYF.

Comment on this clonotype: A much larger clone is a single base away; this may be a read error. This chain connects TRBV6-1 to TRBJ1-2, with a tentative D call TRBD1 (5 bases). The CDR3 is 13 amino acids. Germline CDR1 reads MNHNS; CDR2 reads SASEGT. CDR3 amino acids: CGSRKQASGGYTF. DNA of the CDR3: TGTGGCAGCAGAAAACAGGCCTCCGGTGGCTACACCTTC.

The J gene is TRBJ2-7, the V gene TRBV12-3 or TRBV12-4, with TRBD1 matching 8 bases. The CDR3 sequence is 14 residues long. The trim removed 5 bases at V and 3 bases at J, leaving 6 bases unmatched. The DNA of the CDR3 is TGTGCCAGCAGTCCAACGACAGGGGTCTACGAGCAGTACTTC. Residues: CASSPTTGVYEQYF.

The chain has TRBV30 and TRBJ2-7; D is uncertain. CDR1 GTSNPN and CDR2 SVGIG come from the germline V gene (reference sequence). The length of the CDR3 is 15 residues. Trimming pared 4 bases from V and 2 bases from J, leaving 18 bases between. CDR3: CAWTTKVGQTYEQYF. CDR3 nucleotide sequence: TGTGCCTGGACCACAAAGGTAGGGCAGACCTACGAGCAGTACTTC. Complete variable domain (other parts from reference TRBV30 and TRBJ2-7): SQTIHQWPATLVQPVGSPLSLECTVEGTSNPNLYWYRQAAGRGLQLLFYSVGIGQISSEVPQNLSASRPQDRQFILSSKKLLLSDSGFYLCAWTTKVGQTYEQYFGPGTRLTVT.

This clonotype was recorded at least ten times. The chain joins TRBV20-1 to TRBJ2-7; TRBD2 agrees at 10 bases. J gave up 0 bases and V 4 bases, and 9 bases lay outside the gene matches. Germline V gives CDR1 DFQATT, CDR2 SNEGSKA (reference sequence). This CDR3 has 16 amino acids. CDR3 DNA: TGCAGTGCTATTACGACTAGCGGGCAAACCTCCTACGAGCAGTACTTC. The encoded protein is CSAITTSGQTSYEQYF.

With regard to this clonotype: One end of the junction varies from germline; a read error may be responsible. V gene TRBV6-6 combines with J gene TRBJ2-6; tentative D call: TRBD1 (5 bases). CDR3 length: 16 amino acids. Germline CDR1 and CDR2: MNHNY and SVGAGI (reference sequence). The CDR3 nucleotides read TGTGCCAGTAGTTACTCGGCAGCAGCTGGGGCCAACGTCCTGATTTTC. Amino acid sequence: CASSYSAAAGANVLIF.

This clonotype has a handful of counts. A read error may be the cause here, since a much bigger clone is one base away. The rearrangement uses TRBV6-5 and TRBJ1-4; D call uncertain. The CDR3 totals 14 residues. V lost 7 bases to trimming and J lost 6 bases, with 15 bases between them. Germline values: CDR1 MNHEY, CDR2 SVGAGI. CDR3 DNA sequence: TGTGCCAGCACCTCTTATATATTGGATGAAAAACTGTTTTTT. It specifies CASTSYILDEKLFF.

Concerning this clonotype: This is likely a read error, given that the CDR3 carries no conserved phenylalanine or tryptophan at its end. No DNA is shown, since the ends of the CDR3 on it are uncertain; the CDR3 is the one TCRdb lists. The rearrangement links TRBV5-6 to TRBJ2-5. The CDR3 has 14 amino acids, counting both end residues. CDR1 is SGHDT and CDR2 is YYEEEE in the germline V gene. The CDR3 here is CASSLGWIEETQYI.

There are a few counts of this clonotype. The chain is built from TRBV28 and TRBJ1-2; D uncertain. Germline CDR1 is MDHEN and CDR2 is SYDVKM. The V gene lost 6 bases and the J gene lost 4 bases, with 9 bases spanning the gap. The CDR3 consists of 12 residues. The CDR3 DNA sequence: TGTGCCAGCAGAAAGGGTCTCTATGGCTACACCTTC. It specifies CASRKGLYGYTF.

CDR3 in DNA: TGTGCCAGCAGTTTATGGACGGGGGGCGGGGTTTCAGATACGCAGTATTTT. Translating it yields CASSLWTGGGVSDTQYF. The V gene is TRBV28, the J gene TRBJ2-3, with TRBD2 as a possible D gene (7 bases). Trimming took 0 bases from V and 4 from J, leaving 17 bases between them. Germline CDR1 reads MDHEN; CDR2 reads SYDVKM. The CDR3 length is 17 residues.

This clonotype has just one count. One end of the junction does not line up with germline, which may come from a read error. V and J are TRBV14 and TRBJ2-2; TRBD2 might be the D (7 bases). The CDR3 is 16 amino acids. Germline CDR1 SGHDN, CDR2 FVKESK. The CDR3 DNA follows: TGTGCCATCAGCTCCCCCGGGGGGCTTTACACCGGGGAGCTGTTTTTT. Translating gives CAISSPGGLYTGELFF.

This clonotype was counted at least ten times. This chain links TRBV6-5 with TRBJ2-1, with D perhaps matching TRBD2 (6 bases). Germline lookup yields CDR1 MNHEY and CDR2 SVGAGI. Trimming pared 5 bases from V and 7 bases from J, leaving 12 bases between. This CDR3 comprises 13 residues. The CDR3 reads CASSLSGPNEQFF. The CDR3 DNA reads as TGTGCCAGCAGTCTAAGCGGGCCTAATGAGCAGTTCTTC.

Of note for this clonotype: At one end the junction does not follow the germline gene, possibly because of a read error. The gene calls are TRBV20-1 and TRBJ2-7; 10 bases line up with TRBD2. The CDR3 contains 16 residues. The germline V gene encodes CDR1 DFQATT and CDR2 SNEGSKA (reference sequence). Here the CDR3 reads CSTRDRTSGDAYEQYF. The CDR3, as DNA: TGCAGTACTAGAGACCGGACTAGCGGTGACGCCTACGAGCAGTACTTC.

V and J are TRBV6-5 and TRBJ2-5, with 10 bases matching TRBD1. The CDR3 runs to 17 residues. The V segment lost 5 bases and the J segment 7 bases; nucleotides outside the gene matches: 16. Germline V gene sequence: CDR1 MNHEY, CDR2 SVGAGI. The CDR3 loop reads CASSARLGTGVWWTQYF. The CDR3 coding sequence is TGTGCCAGCAGTGCTCGGCTCGGGACAGGGGTATGGTGGACCCAGTACTTC.

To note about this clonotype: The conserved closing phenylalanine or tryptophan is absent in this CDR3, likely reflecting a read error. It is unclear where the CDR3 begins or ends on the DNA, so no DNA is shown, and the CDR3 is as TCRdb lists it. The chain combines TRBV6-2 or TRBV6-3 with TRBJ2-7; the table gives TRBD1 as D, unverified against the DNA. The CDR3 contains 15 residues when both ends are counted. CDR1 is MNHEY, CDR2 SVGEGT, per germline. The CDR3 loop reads CASRPTGRSSYEQYL.

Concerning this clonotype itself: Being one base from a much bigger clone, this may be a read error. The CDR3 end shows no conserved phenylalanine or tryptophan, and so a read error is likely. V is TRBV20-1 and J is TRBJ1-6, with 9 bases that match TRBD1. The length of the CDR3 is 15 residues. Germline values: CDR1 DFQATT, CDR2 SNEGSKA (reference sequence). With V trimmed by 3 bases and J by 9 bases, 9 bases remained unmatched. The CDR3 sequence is CSASRDRANSSPLHY. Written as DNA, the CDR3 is TGCAGTGCTAGCCGGGACAGGGCAAATTCTTCACCCCTCCACTAT.

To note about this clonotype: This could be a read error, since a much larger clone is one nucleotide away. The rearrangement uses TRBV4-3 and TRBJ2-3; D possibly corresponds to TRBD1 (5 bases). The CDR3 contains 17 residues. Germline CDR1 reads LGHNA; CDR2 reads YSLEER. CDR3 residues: CASNQDIGVGGTDTQYF. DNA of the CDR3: TGCGCCAGCAACCAAGATATAGGGGTCGGTGGAACAGATACGCAGTATTTT.

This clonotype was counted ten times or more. CDR3 amino acids: CASSQQGGNEQFF. CDR3 sequence (DNA): TGTGCCAGCAGCCAACAGGGGGGAAATGAGCAGTTCTTC. The chain employs TRBV6-5 and TRBJ2-1; TRBD1 matches 8 bases. Germline trimming cut 6 bases from V and 7 bases from J; bases unmatched to any gene: 5. There are 13 residues in the CDR3. Germline CDR1 MNHEY, CDR2 SVGAGI.

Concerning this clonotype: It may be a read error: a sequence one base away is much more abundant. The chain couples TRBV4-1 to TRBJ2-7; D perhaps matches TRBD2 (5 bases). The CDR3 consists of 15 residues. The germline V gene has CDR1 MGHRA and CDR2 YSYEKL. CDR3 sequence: CASSQGPSPNYEKYF. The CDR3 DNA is TGCGCCAGCAGCCAAGGTCCTAGCCCCAACTACGAGAAGTACTTC.